Below are 19 T cell receptor beta chains sequenced from a single sample in a study of blood T cell repertoires in COVID-19. The table came from immunoSEQ multiplex PCR; TCRdb's copy has only in-frame clones and leaves some out. Here the sample spans 60,000 to 65,000 clones, less than 85% being singletons. The sequenced material came from peripheral blood. These receptors were collected from a man between 60 and 75 years old with acute or convalescent COVID-19.

As for this clone: A read error may produce the germline difference seen at one junction end. The chain has TRBV19 and TRBJ1-1; 7 bases are shared with TRBD1. This CDR3 comprises 17 residues. Germline lookup yields CDR1 LNHDA and CDR2 SQIVND (reference sequence). CDR3 protein: CASSRGLRAPTNTEAFF. CDR3 DNA sequence: TGTGCCAGCAGTAGGGGGCTCAGGGCGCCCACCAACACTGAAGCTTTCTTT. The full variable domain, with the rest looked up from reference TRBV19 and TRBJ1-1, is DGGITQSPKYLFRKEGQNVTLSCEQNLNHDAMYWYRQDPGQGLRLIYYSQIVNDFQKGDIAEGYSVSREKKESFPLTVTSAQKNPTAFYLCASSRGLRAPTNTEAFFGQGTRLTVV.

This chain joins TRBV4-1 and TRBJ2-1, with 8 nucleotides matching TRBD2. Germline CDR1 MGHRA, CDR2 YSYEKL. The CDR3 consists of 19 residues. J lost 0 bases, V lost 0 bases, and 10 bases had no gene match. The CDR3 region has the DNA TGCGCCAGCAGCCAAGATCCGGCTAGCGGGCTCAGCTCCTACAATGAGCAGTTCTTC. Protein: CASSQDPASGLSSYNEQFF.

CDR3 loop: CASRGQLPNSPLHF. DNA of the CDR3: TGTGCCAGCAGAGGACAGTTGCCGAATTCACCCCTCCACTTT. The J gene is TRBJ1-6, the V gene TRBV2; D possibly corresponds to TRBD1 (6 bases). CDR3 length: 14 residues. Per germline, CDR1 SNHLY and CDR2 FYNNEI. V gave up 6 bases and J gave up 7 bases, with 13 bases separating them.

CDR3 bases: TGTGCCAGCACATCATATCTGAGACAGGGTCGGGTGAACACTGAAGCTTTCTTT. Translating it yields CASTSYLRQGRVNTEAFF. J is TRBJ1-1 and V is TRBV27; 7 bases agree with TRBD1. The CDR3 runs to 18 residues. Germline-derived CDR1 and CDR2 are MNHEY and SMNVEV (reference sequence). J was trimmed by 0 bases and V by 7 bases; bases with no gene match: 17.

In its sample, this clone was seen a few times. The V gene is TRBV5-1, the J gene TRBJ1-2; TRBD1 matches at 7 bases. There are 18 residues in the CDR3. Germline V gene data show CDR1 as SGHRS and CDR2 as YFSETQ. V trimming: 1 base; J trimming: 4 bases; junction bases outside the gene matches: 16. The CDR3: CASSLSGDSSKRGYGYTF. The DNA for the CDR3 is TGCGCCAGCAGCTTGTCGGGGGACAGCTCGAAGAGAGGCTATGGCTACACCTTC.

This chain connects TRBV5-4 to TRBJ2-2; D is possibly TRBD2 (5 bases). V shed 4 bases and J shed 0 bases, with 10 bases lying between them. The CDR3 is 15 amino acids. The germline CDR1 and CDR2 sequences are SGHNT and YYREEE (reference sequence). The CDR3, as DNA: TGTGCCAGCAGCCGGGATCCTTCGAACACCGGGGAGCTGTTTTTT. It yields the protein CASSRDPSNTGELFF.

The chain joins TRBV6-5 to TRBJ2-3, with TRBD2 matching 14 bases. Per germline, CDR1 MNHEY and CDR2 SVGAGI. This CDR3 contains 15 residues. Trimming removed 5 bases from V and 7 bases from J; junction bases left unmatched: 5. The CDR3: CASSPGTSGSYTQYF. The CDR3 DNA reads as TGTGCCAGCAGTCCTGGGACTAGCGGGAGTTATACGCAGTATTTT.

For this clone: Other DNA sequences in this sample translate to the same CDR3. This sequence joins TRBV7-2 and TRBJ1-1; tentative D call: TRBD1 (6 bases). Trimming pared 6 bases from V and 1 base from J, leaving 9 bases between. The V gene's germline CDR1 is SGHTA and CDR2 FQGNSA. CDR3 length: 13 residues. The CDR3 DNA sequence: TGTGCCAGCAGACAGGGAAAGAACACTGAAGCTTTCTTT. Translation: CASRQGKNTEAFF.

The rearrangement uses TRBV6-6 and TRBJ2-7; 8 nucleotides align to TRBD1. After removal of 5 bases from V and 0 bases from J, the junction contained 6 bases not matched to a gene. Germline assignment: CDR1 MNHNY and CDR2 SVGAGI (reference sequence). CDR3 length: 15 residues. The CDR3 DNA reads as TGTGCCAGCAGTCCTCGGACAGGGTTCTCCTACGAGCAGTACTTC. It translates to CASSPRTGFSYEQYF.

The rearrangement joins TRBV5-1 to TRBJ2-5, with TRBD2 as a possible D gene (6 bases). The CDR3 totals 14 residues. The germline gives CDR1 SGHRS, CDR2 YFSETQ. The germline V and J ends were trimmed by 4 bases and 5 bases, with 15 bases remaining between them. The CDR3 DNA is TGCGCCAGCAGCGGAGTAGCGGTGGGGGAGACCCAGTACTTC. Translating it yields CASSGVAVGETQYF. Using reference TRBV5-1 and TRBJ2-5 for the parts outside the CDR3, the full variable domain is KAGVTQTPRYLIKTRGQQVTLSCSPISGHRSVSWYQQTPGQGLQFLFEYFSETQRNKGNFPGRFSGRQFSNSRSEMNVSTLELGDSALYLCASSGVAVGETQYFGPGTRLLVL.

The J gene is TRBJ1-6, the V gene TRBV6-5, with a possible D match to TRBD1 (6 bases). This CDR3 contains 13 residues. Trimming stripped 3 bases from V and 7 bases from J, with 7 bases between. The germline CDR1 and CDR2 sequences are MNHEY and SVGAGI. The CDR3 region is CASSYTGNSPLHF. The CDR3, as DNA: TGTGCCAGCAGTTATACAGGGAATTCACCCCTCCACTTT.

J is TRBJ2-5 and V is TRBV6-5; 14 bases match TRBD2. The CDR3 contains 16 residues. The ends lost 4 bases at V and 6 bases at J; junction bases unmatched: 7. Germline V gives CDR1 MNHEY, CDR2 SVGAGI. This CDR3 reads CASSSDGTSGSQTQYF. CDR3 DNA: TGTGCCAGCAGTTCCGACGGGACTAGCGGGAGTCAGACCCAGTACTTC.

The chain recombines TRBV4-2 with TRBJ2-1; D is uncertain. The CDR3 has 12 amino acids. V was cut by 0 bases and J by 9 bases, with 6 bases left in between. Per the germline V gene, CDR1 is LGHNA and CDR2 is YNFKEQ. The CDR3 DNA is TGTGCCAGCAGCCAAGAGAGTGGTGAGCAGTTCTTC. Translation gives CASSQESGEQFF.

This clone was detected only a few times. This chain links TRBV3-1 (or the pseudogene TRBV3-2) with TRBJ2-5; D is undetermined. The CDR3 consists of 14 residues. The V gene's germline CDR1 is LGHDT and CDR2 YNNKEL (reference sequence). V was clipped by 4 bases and J by 5 bases, with 14 bases between them. The CDR3 reads CASSRLPGWETQYF. The CDR3 bases are TGTGCCAGCAGCCGATTACCCGGGTGGGAGACCCAGTACTTC.

The chain has TRBV28 and TRBJ1-3, with a possible D match to TRBD1 (5 bases). There are 16 residues in the CDR3. Per the germline V gene, CDR1 is MDHEN and CDR2 is SYDVKM. V was cut by 3 bases and J by 4 bases, with 16 bases left in between. The CDR3 bases are TGTGCCAGCAGTTTGGCTCAGGGTCTAACCGGAAACACCATATATTTT. It specifies CASSLAQGLTGNTIYF.

The rearrangement links TRBV5-1 to TRBJ2-1; D not certain. This CDR3 region has 12 residues. CDR1 and CDR2 (germline): SGHRS, YFSETQ. The V end lost 2 bases, the J end lost 9 bases, and 9 bases lay between the germline ends. The CDR3 DNA is TGCGCCAGCAGCTTCACCCGGAGTGAGCAGTTCTTC. This sequence encodes CASSFTRSEQFF.

The V and J genes are TRBV18 and TRBJ1-1; D perhaps matches TRBD1 (6 bases). The V gene lost 8 bases and the J gene lost 1 base, with 17 bases spanning the gap. Germline V CDR1 and CDR2: KGHSH, LQKENI. This CDR3 is built from 15 residues. The CDR3 reads CASHKNRDPNTEAFF. The DNA of the CDR3 is TGTGCCAGCCACAAGAACAGGGATCCGAACACTGAAGCTTTCTTT.

The chain employs TRBV5-1 and TRBJ2-5; TRBD2 aligns across 11 bases. The junction had 12 bases not matched to a gene; V was cut back by 4 bases and J by 1 base. The CDR3 spans 18 residues. Germline CDR1 reads SGHRS; CDR2 reads YFSETQ. The CDR3 spells CASSPASSSGRTQETQYF. In nucleotides, the CDR3 is TGCGCCAGCAGCCCCGCCTCGTCTAGCGGGAGGACCCAAGAGACCCAGTACTTC.

The J gene is TRBJ2-7, the V gene TRBV3-1 (or the pseudogene TRBV3-2); 9 bases line up with TRBD1. Germline V gene data show CDR1 as LGHDT and CDR2 as YNNKEL (reference sequence). Germline trimming cut 0 bases from V and 4 bases from J; bases unmatched to any gene: 16. The CDR3 consists of 19 residues. CDR3 bases: TGTGCCAGCAGCCAAGACGGGACAGGGTTTCTTTCCGGGGGTTACGAGCAGTACTTC. This gives the protein CASSQDGTGFLSGGYEQYF.